Each of the 32 T cell receptor beta chains below was sequenced from the same sample in a study of radiotherapy plus CTLA-4 blockade in lung cancer. TCRdb's copy holds only in-frame clones and misses some; the assay was immunoSEQ multiplex PCR. The table has approximately 85,000 clones, more than 75% seen once; the top ten hold 2% to 2.5%. This specimen consisted of peripheral blood, obtained from a patient treated with radiotherapy plus ipilimumab. These receptor sequences come from a human donor with non-small cell lung cancer who had a partial response to radiotherapy plus ipilimumab.

This rearrangement joins TRBV30 to TRBJ2-5, with a possible D match to TRBD1 (6 bases). The CDR3 covers 12 residues. CDR1 GTSNPN and CDR2 SVGIG come from the germline V gene (reference sequence). V shed 2 bases and J shed 7 bases, with 11 bases lying between them. DNA for the CDR3: TGTGCCTGGAGTTGGGGGCCGGGGACCCAGTACTTC. Translated, it gives CAWSWGPGTQYF.

This chain uses TRBV9 with TRBJ1-4; D gene ambiguous. With 0 bases removed from V and 3 bases from J, the gap between germline ends came to 9 bases. Looked up from germline, CDR1 is SGDLS and CDR2 is YYNGEE. CDR3 length: 15 amino acids. CDR3 nucleotide sequence: TGTGCCAGCAGCGTAGGTCGGGTAGCTAATGAAAAACTGTTTTTT. It yields the protein CASSVGRVANEKLFF.

V gene TRBV4-3 combines with J gene TRBJ1-3, with 9 positions matching TRBD1. V lost 3 bases and J lost 2; bases outside the gene matches: 5. CDR1 and CDR2 (germline): LGHNA, YSLEER. The CDR3 runs to 16 residues. CDR3: CASSHSTGGTGNTIYF. In DNA, the CDR3 is TGCGCCAGCAGCCATTCTACAGGGGGCACTGGAAACACCATATATTTT.

This chain uses TRBV28 with TRBJ1-4; D is possibly TRBD1 (6 bases). The CDR3 totals 15 residues. Germline CDR1 reads MDHEN; CDR2 reads SYDVKM. Trimming took 4 bases from V and 10 from J, leaving 19 bases between them. CDR3 coding DNA: TGTGCCAGCAGTTACGGCTTTAGGACAGTAGGAAAACTGTTTTTT. Its translation: CASSYGFRTVGKLFF.

The chain joins TRBV5-1 to TRBJ2-1, with TRBD2 matching 12 bases. The V segment lost 4 bases and the J segment 3 bases; nucleotides outside the gene matches: 14. The CDR3 is 19 residues long. Germline V gives CDR1 SGHRS, CDR2 YFSETQ. Here the CDR3 DNA reads TGCGCCAGCAGCCTCGGACTAGCGGGATCCCCTCAGTTCTACAATGAGCAGTTCTTC. It translates to CASSLGLAGSPQFYNEQFF.

The gene calls are TRBV14 and TRBJ2-1; 8 bases map to TRBD2. The CDR3 is made up of 14 amino acids. V lost 2 bases to trimming and J lost 4 bases; unmatched junction nucleotides: 1. Per germline, CDR1 SGHDN and CDR2 FVKESK. The CDR3 loop is CASSQKREYNEQFF. The CDR3 DNA reads TGTGCCAGCAGCCAAAAGCGGGAGTACAATGAGCAGTTCTTC.

The rearrangement uses TRBV25-1 and TRBJ2-7; 13 bases match TRBD2. Germline CDR1 reads MGHDK; CDR2 reads SYGVNS. The CDR3 spans 15 residues. V was pared by 4 bases and J by 9 bases, with 9 bases of the junction left unmatched. CDR3 DNA: TGTGCCAGCAGTGCCGGGACTAGCGGGGCCCGTTTGCAGTACTTC. Its protein product is CASSAGTSGARLQYF.

The chain joins TRBV5-1 to TRBJ2-2; 9 positions match TRBD2. In germline, CDR1 is SGHRS, CDR2 YFSETQ. This CDR3 region has 18 residues. Unmatched junction bases numbered 8, after V lost 0 bases and J lost 2 bases. The CDR3 DNA sequence: TGCGCCAGCAGCTTGGGGGCCCATAGCGGGAGCAACACCGGGGAGCTGTTTTTT. Translating gives CASSLGAHSGSNTGELFF.

V usage is TRBV10-3 and J usage is TRBJ1-1; a possible D gene is TRBD1 (6 bases). The germline V and J ends were trimmed by 0 bases and 4 bases, with 12 bases remaining between them. This CDR3 is built from 15 residues. Looked up from germline, CDR1 is ENHRY and CDR2 is SYGVKD. The CDR3 reads CAISESGGRGTEAFF. The CDR3 DNA reads TGTGCCATCAGTGAGTCTGGGGGCCGGGGCACTGAAGCTTTCTTT.

The genes are TRBV29-1 and TRBJ2-1, with D maybe TRBD2 (5 bases). V was shortened by 3 bases and J by 7 bases, with 16 bases between the two germline ends. The CDR3 has 14 amino acids. The germline gives CDR1 SQVTM, CDR2 ANQGSEA. In nucleotides, the CDR3 is TGCAGCGTTGAGTCTTGGCGGGTGAGAAATGAGCAGTTCTTC. Amino acid sequence: CSVESWRVRNEQFF.

This sequence joins TRBV4-1 and TRBJ1-5; 10 bases match TRBD1. The CDR3 spans 15 residues. Germline V CDR1 and CDR2: MGHRA, YSYEKL. V was clipped by 1 base and J by 6 bases; unmatched bases: 3. The CDR3 protein is CASSQVTGGSQPQHF. As DNA, the CDR3 is TGCGCCAGCAGCCAAGTGACAGGGGGCTCTCAGCCCCAGCATTTT.

The V gene is TRBV29-1, the J gene TRBJ2-3, with TRBD1 matching over 7 bases. With V trimmed by 4 bases and J by 6 bases, 10 bases remained unmatched. Germline assignment: CDR1 SQVTM and CDR2 ANQGSEA. The CDR3 sequence is 14 residues long. Here the CDR3 reads CSVVRQGSMDTQYF. CDR3 sequence (DNA): TGCAGCGTTGTAAGACAGGGATCGATGGATACGCAGTATTTT.

The genes are TRBV19 and TRBJ2-3; 7 bases map to TRBD1. With V trimmed by 5 bases and J by 2 bases, 7 bases remained unmatched. CDR1 is LNHDA and CDR2 is SQIVND in the germline V gene (reference sequence). CDR3 size: 15 residues. This CDR3 reads CASSFTGAITDTQYF. Here the CDR3 DNA reads TGTGCCAGTAGTTTTACAGGGGCGATCACAGATACGCAGTATTTT. The variable domain in full, with the rest retrieved from reference TRBV19 and TRBJ2-3, is DGGITQSPKYLFRKEGQNVTLSCEQNLNHDAMYWYRQDPGQGLRLIYYSQIVNDFQKGDIAEGYSVSREKKESFPLTVTSAQKNPTAFYLCASSFTGAITDTQYFGPGTRLTVL.

The genes are TRBV5-1 and TRBJ1-1; D is perhaps TRBD1 (6 bases). The ends were cut back, 0 bases at V and 6 bases at J, with 21 bases in the middle. Per germline, CDR1 SGHRS and CDR2 YFSETQ. The CDR3 runs 17 residues. DNA of the CDR3: TGCGCCAGCAGCTTGGTCGGGACACTAATGGGAGCCCCTGAAGCTTTCTTT. This gives the protein CASSLVGTLMGAPEAFF.

This clone was counted between two and nine times. The chain joins TRBV19 to TRBJ2-7, with D possibly TRBD2 on 5 matching bases. Germline V CDR1 and CDR2: LNHDA, SQIVND (reference sequence). This CDR3 spans 13 amino acids. The V gene lost 6 bases and the J gene lost 4 bases, with 13 bases spanning the gap. The CDR3 sequence is CASSLRTDYEQYF. CDR3 in DNA: TGTGCCAGTAGCCTTCGGACTGATTACGAGCAGTACTTC. Variable domain in full (rest from reference TRBV19 and TRBJ2-7): DGGITQSPKYLFRKEGQNVTLSCEQNLNHDAMYWYRQDPGQGLRLIYYSQIVNDFQKGDIAEGYSVSREKKESFPLTVTSAQKNPTAFYLCASSLRTDYEQYFGPGTRLTVT.

V and J are TRBV5-6 and TRBJ1-5; D possibly corresponds to TRBD1 (5 bases). Germline V gene lookup returns CDR1 SGHDT and CDR2 YYEEEE. The CDR3 is made up of 18 amino acids. Between the trimmed V and J ends, which lost 1 base and 1 base, there was a span of 18 bases. CDR3 amino acids: CASSLKGRGPSSNQPQHF. CDR3 in DNA: TGTGCCAGCAGCTTGAAAGGAAGGGGCCCTTCAAGCAATCAGCCCCAGCATTTT.

This chain joins TRBV27 and TRBJ2-3; 13 bases line up with TRBD2. V was clipped by 3 bases and J by 7 bases; unmatched bases: 10. The CDR3 contains 17 residues. Germline values: CDR1 MNHEY, CDR2 SMNVEV (reference sequence). The CDR3 here is CASSFIRTSGSPHTQYF. The CDR3 coding sequence is TGTGCCAGCAGTTTCATTCGGACTAGCGGGAGCCCACATACGCAGTATTTT.

This clone was found a few times. V gene TRBV19 combines with J gene TRBJ2-3, with a possible D match to TRBD2 (6 bases). CDR1 and CDR2 (germline): LNHDA, SQIVND (reference sequence). The germline V and J ends were trimmed by 8 bases and 5 bases, with 14 bases remaining between them. CDR3 length: 13 residues. The DNA of the CDR3 is TGTGCCAGTGATCGGGCCGGGGGAGATACGCAGTATTTT. Protein product: CASDRAGGDTQYF.

The chain employs TRBV7-8 and TRBJ2-1, with 10 bases aligning to TRBD2. The germline V gene encodes CDR1 SGHVS and CDR2 FQNEAQ. The CDR3 consists of 16 residues. Trimming cost V 4 bases and J 6 bases; bases outside gene matches: 9. The CDR3 nucleotides read TGTGCCAGCAGCTCGGCTAGCGGGAGTTTGCGCAATGAGCAGTTCTTC. This encodes CASSSASGSLRNEQFF. The variable domain in full, with the rest retrieved from reference TRBV7-8 and TRBJ2-1, is GAGVSQSPRYKVAKRGQDVALRCDPISGHVSLFWYQQALGQGPEFLTYFQNEAQLDKSGLPSDRFFAERPEGSVSTLKIQRTQQEDSAVYLCASSSASGSLRNEQFFGPGTRLTVL.

Only a few counts were recorded for this clone. The genes are TRBV2 and TRBJ1-2; unclear D gene. Per germline, CDR1 SNHLY and CDR2 FYNNEI. The CDR3 is 12 residues long. CDR3 bases: TGTGTCACCAGAGCCGATACGGATGGCTACACCTTC. This translates into CVTRADTDGYTF.

The chain joins TRBV7-2 to TRBJ2-5; 9 nucleotides line up with TRBD2. CDR1 is SGHTA, CDR2 FQGNSA, per germline. J gave up 4 bases and V 7 bases, and 7 bases lay outside the gene matches. The CDR3 is made up of 14 amino acids. CDR3 sequence (DNA): TGTGCCAGCACGGGACTAGCCTATTCAGAGACCCAGTACTTC. Its translation: CASTGLAYSETQYF.

The V call is TRBV7-2, the J call TRBJ2-3; the match to TRBD2 covers 10 bases. V was pared by 4 bases and J by 0 bases, with 7 bases of the junction left unmatched. Germline loops: CDR1 SGHTA, CDR2 FQGNSA. The CDR3 contains 17 residues. The CDR3 here is CASSSAGGPLSTDTQYF. CDR3 nucleotide sequence: TGTGCCAGCAGCTCAGCGGGAGGGCCCCTTAGCACAGATACGCAGTATTTT.

The chain uses TRBV30 and TRBJ2-2; possibly TRBD2 for D (5 bases). Germline V gene data show CDR1 as GTSNPN and CDR2 as SVGIG (reference sequence). The CDR3 has 12 residues. The V gene lost 3 bases and the J gene lost 6 bases, with 8 bases spanning the gap. CDR3 nucleotide sequence: TGTGCCTGGAGGCGAGGGCCCGGGGAGCTGTTTTTT. Protein sequence: CAWRRGPGELFF. The full variable domain, in which reference TRBV30 and TRBJ2-2 provide the parts outside the CDR3, is SQTIHQWPATLVQPVGSPLSLECTVEGTSNPNLYWYRQAAGRGLQLLFYSVGIGQISSEVPQNLSASRPQDRQFILSSKKLLLSDSGFYLCAWRRGPGELFFGEGSRLTVL.

The CDR3 loop is CASSATPEETQYF. The CDR3 coding sequence is TGTGCCAGCAGCGCGACCCCGGAGGAGACCCAGTACTTC. The V and J genes are TRBV6-6 and TRBJ2-5; D gene unclear. The CDR3 is made up of 13 amino acids. V lost 6 bases and J 5 bases, leaving 13 bases between the germline ends. Germline V gene sequence: CDR1 MNHNY, CDR2 SVGAGI (reference sequence).

This clone has a single count. This sequence joins TRBV5-4 and TRBJ1-1, with D possibly being TRBD1 (6 bases). The CDR3 totals 15 residues. Germline values: CDR1 SGHNT, CDR2 YYREEE (reference sequence). V lost 5 bases, J lost 6 bases, and 20 bases lay in between. DNA of the CDR3: TGTGCCAGCAGGCGGGAGGCAGGGGCAGGGGCTGAAGCTTTCTTT. Its translation is CASRREAGAGAEAFF. Filled out from reference TRBV5-4 and TRBJ1-1, the complete variable domain reads ETGVTQSPTHLIKTRGQQVTLRCSSQSGHNTVSWYQQALGQGPQFIFQYYREEENGRGNFPPRFSGLQFPNYSSELNVNALELDDSALYLCASRREAGAGAEAFFGQGTRLTVV.

The chain carries TRBV11-2 and TRBJ2-2; the match to TRBD2 covers 13 bases. Trimming cost V 3 bases and J 6 bases; bases outside gene matches: 4. This CDR3 region has 16 residues. CDR1 and CDR2 from the germline V gene are SGHAT and FQNNGV. CDR3 in amino acids: CASSLTGTSGAGELFF. Here the CDR3 DNA reads TGTGCCAGCAGCTTGACCGGGACTAGCGGGGCCGGGGAGCTGTTTTTT.

The chain uses TRBV2 and TRBJ2-1, with TRBD2 identical over 7 bases. The CDR3 has 13 amino acids. Germline V lookup: CDR1 SNHLY, CDR2 FYNNEI. V shed 4 bases and J 10 bases; nucleotides not matched to a gene: 7. The CDR3 DNA is TGTGCCAGCAGTGGGAGCGGGATGATCGAGCAGTTCTTC. Its protein product is CASSGSGMIEQFF.

This clone was picked up a small number of times. The chain employs TRBV28 and TRBJ1-4, with 8 bases fitting TRBD1. Germline lookup yields CDR1 MDHEN and CDR2 SYDVKM. With 6 bases clipped from V and 14 bases from J, the junction kept 14 bases outside the gene matches. The CDR3 has 14 residues. The CDR3 DNA sequence: TGTGCCAGCAGCCCCGGGACAGGCCAACGGAGGCTGTTTTTT. This encodes CASSPGTGQRRLFF. The full variable domain, in which reference TRBV28 and TRBJ1-4 provide the parts outside the CDR3, is DVKVTQSSRYLVKRTGEKVFLECVQDMDHENMFWYRQDPGLGLRLIYFSYDVKMKEKGDIPEGYSVSREKKERFSLILESASTNQTSMYLCASSPGTGQRRLFFGSGTQLSVL.

The rearrangement joins TRBV7-9 to TRBJ2-2, with 11 bases that match TRBD2. The CDR3 has 15 residues. Germline CDR1 is SEHNR and CDR2 is FQNEAQ (reference sequence). V shed 4 bases and J 4 bases; nucleotides not matched to a gene: 2. The CDR3 is CASSSGLAATGELFF. Written as DNA, the CDR3 is TGTGCCAGCAGCTCGGGACTAGCGGCCACCGGGGAGCTGTTTTTT. Based on the CDR3 plus reference TRBV7-9 and TRBJ2-2, the full variable domain is DTGVSQNPRHKITKRGQNVTFRCDPISEHNRLYWYRQTLGQGPEFLTYFQNEAQLEKSRLLSDRFSAERPKGSFSTLEIQRTEQGDSAMYLCASSSGLAATGELFFGEGSRLTVL.

This clone was observed once. The rearrangement joins TRBV7-3 to TRBJ2-2; perhaps TRBD1 as D (5 bases). In germline, CDR1 is SGHTA, CDR2 FQGTGA. This CDR3 region has 14 residues. The ends were cut back, 6 bases at V and 3 bases at J, with 11 bases in the middle. In DNA, the CDR3 is TGTGCCAGCAGTTTAGGACACTACACCGGGGAGCTGTTTTTT. Protein sequence: CASSLGHYTGELFF.

The chain uses TRBV28 and TRBJ1-2; 7 bases are a match to TRBD1. The CDR3 covers 14 residues. In germline, CDR1 is MDHEN, CDR2 SYDVKM. The junction had 7 bases not matched to a gene; V was cut back by 3 bases and J by 6 bases. The CDR3 is CASSLAGGVNGYTF. CDR3 coding DNA: TGTGCCAGCAGTTTGGCAGGGGGAGTCAATGGCTACACCTTC.

The chain couples TRBV7-6 to TRBJ2-2; D might be TRBD1 (5 bases). Trimming took 3 bases from V and 6 from J, leaving 11 bases between them. There are 14 residues in the CDR3. The V gene's germline CDR1 is SGHVS and CDR2 FNYEAQ. The CDR3 coding sequence is TGTGCCAGCAGCTTGGACCAGGGTTCCGGGGAGCTGTTTTTT. Its protein product is CASSLDQGSGELFF. Using reference TRBV7-6 and TRBJ2-2 for the parts outside the CDR3, the full variable domain is GAGVSQSPRYKVTKRGQDVALRCDPISGHVSLYWYRQALGQGPEFLTYFNYEAQQDKSGLPNDRFSAERPEGSISTLTIQRTEQRDSAMYRCASSLDQGSGELFFGEGSRLTVL.